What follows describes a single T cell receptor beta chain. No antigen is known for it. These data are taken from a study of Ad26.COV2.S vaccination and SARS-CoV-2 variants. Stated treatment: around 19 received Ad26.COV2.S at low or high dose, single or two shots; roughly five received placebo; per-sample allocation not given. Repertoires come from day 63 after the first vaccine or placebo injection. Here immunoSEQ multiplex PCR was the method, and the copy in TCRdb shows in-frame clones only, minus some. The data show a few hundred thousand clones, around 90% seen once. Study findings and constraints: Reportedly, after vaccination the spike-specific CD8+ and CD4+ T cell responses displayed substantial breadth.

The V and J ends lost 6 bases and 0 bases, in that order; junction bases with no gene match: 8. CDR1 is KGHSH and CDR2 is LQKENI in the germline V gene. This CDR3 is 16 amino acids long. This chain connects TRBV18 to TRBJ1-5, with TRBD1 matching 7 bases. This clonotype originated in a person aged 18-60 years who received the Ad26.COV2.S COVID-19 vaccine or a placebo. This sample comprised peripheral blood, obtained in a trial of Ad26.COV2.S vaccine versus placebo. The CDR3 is CASSNQGGISNQPQHF. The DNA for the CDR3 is TGTGCCAGCTCTAACCAGGGGGGAATTAGCAATCAGCCCCAGCATTTT.